The rows below give T cell receptor beta chains drawn from one sample of a study of blood T cell repertoires in COVID-19. Measured with immunoSEQ multiplex PCR; TCRdb has only the in-frame clones, and not every one. The sample yields approximately 150,000 clones, roughly 90% seen once. The sample was PBMCs or T cells enriched from blood (not recorded which). The receptors shown here come from a woman aged 40 to 49 who had been exposed to COVID-19. Each CDR3 is given with its conserved first and last residue. The D gene is left open where the match is weak. A row's size may be missing; if present it is once, few, many or a size class.

j_call,v_call,d_call,clone_size,cdr3_nt,cdr3_aa
TRBJ2-1,TRBV28,NA,NA,TGTGCCAGCAGTTCACCCGCTAAGAACAATGAGCAGTTCTTC,CASSSPAKNNEQFF
TRBJ1-3,TRBV2,TRBD1,NA,TGTGCCAGCAGACCGGGACAGGGGTACAGTTTGGAAAACACCATATATTTT,CASRPGQGYSLENTIYF
TRBJ2-2,TRBV9,NA,NA,TGTGCCAGCAGCTTCGTCGCGGGCACCGGGGAGCTGTTTTTT,CASSFVAGTGELFF
TRBJ1-2,TRBV6-5,TRBD1,NA,TGTGCCAGCACCAGGGGACAGGGGCAAGCTGGCTACACCTTC,CASTRGQGQAGYTF
TRBJ2-2,TRBV27,TRBD1,NA,TGTGCCAGCAGTCCAATTGACAGGGCCCGAACAACCGGGGAGCTGTTTTTT,CASSPIDRARTTGELFF
TRBJ1-2,TRBV5-4,NA,NA,TGTGCCAGCAGCTTGGCCCCAGGGAACTATGGCTACACCTTC,CASSLAPGNYGYTF
TRBJ1-2,TRBV10-3,NA,NA,TGTGCCATCAGTGACAGTGCTAACTATGGCTACACCTTC,CAISDSANYGYTF
TRBJ2-7,TRBV29-1,NA,once,TGCAGCGTTGAAGCAGGGTTGGACGAGCAGTACTTC,CSVEAGLDEQYF
TRBJ1-1,TRBV5-1,TRBD1,NA,TGCGCCAGCAGCTTGGCGACGACAGGGGGCTCGCTGGCTTTCTTT,CASSLATTGGSLAFF
TRBJ2-1,TRBV27,NA,NA,TGTGCCAGCAGGCCACACCAGGGGACCGACAATGAGCAGTTCTTC,CASRPHQGTDNEQFF
TRBJ1-2,TRBV10-2,NA,NA,TGCGCCAGCAGTGAAAACGGGCTAGGGGCTAACTATGGCTACACCTTC,CASSENGLGANYGYTF
TRBJ2-5,TRBV19,TRBD1,NA,TGTGCCAGTAGTCCCGGGACAGGGAGAGAGACCCAGTACTTC,CASSPGTGRETQYF
TRBJ2-5,TRBV19,TRBD1,NA,TGTGCCAGTAGTCGGGACAGGGTGGAGACCCAGTACTTC,CASSRDRVETQYF
TRBJ1-6,TRBV4-2,TRBD1,NA,TGTGCCAGCAGCCACCGAACAGGGGGCGGTAATTCACCCCTCCACTTT,CASSHRTGGGNSPLHF
TRBJ2-7,TRBV9,NA,NA,TGTGCCAGCAGCCTAAAGGGGTCCAGCTCCTACGAGCAGTACTTC,CASSLKGSSSYEQYF
TRBJ1-5,TRBV7-9,NA,once,TGTGCCAGCAGCCCAGAATCGGGGGGCAATCAGCCCCAGCATTTT,CASSPESGGNQPQHF
TRBJ1-2,TRBV6-4,TRBD1,NA,TGTGCCAGCAGTGAGCAACAGGGGGCAGGTGGCTACACCTTC,CASSEQQGAGGYTF
TRBJ1-1,TRBV7-9,NA,NA,TGTGCCAGCAGGCTACTGAACACTGAAGCTTTCTTT,CASRLLNTEAFF
TRBJ2-7,TRBV28,TRBD2,NA,TGTGCCAGTTGGGCGACTAGCGGGACCTACGAGCAGTACTTC,CASWATSGTYEQYF
TRBJ2-7,TRBV9,TRBD1,once,TGTGCCAGCAGCGTAGGGGACAGGGGTTACGAGCAGTACTTC,CASSVGDRGYEQYF
TRBJ2-2,TRBV27,TRBD2,NA,TGTGCCACCAGTTTCCTTATAGCGGGAGGCACCGGGGAGCTGTTTTTT,CATSFLIAGGTGELFF
TRBJ1-1,TRBV19,NA,NA,TGTGCCAGTAGTCCCAACGGCGCGGGAGGCACTGAAGCTTTCTTT,CASSPNGAGGTEAFF
TRBJ2-7,TRBV7-6,TRBD1,few,TGTGCCAGCAGACCAGGACAGGGCTACGAGCAGTACTTC,CASRPGQGYEQYF
TRBJ2-2,TRBV12-3/TRBV12-4,NA,NA,TGTGCCAGCAGGGGGCGGGGGGAGCTGTTTTTT,CASRGRGELFF
TRBJ1-1,TRBV27,TRBD1,NA,TGTGCCAGCAGTTCCCGGGACAGGGTTGTCGCTTTCTTT,CASSSRDRVVAFF
TRBJ1-1,TRBV10-3,NA,NA,TGTGCCATCAGTGAGTCGAGCGTGATTGAAGCTTTCTTT,CAISESSVIEAFF
TRBJ1-4,TRBV5-4,TRBD1,NA,TGTGCCAGCAGCACCGGGACAGAGAATGAAAAACTGTTTTTT,CASSTGTENEKLFF
TRBJ1-2,TRBV12-3/TRBV12-4,NA,NA,TGTGCCAGCAGTTTATCCAGGGGTTATGGCTACACCTTC,CASSLSRGYGYTF
TRBJ2-7,TRBV5-4,NA,NA,TGTGCCAGCAGCTTGTCAGGGCAGTACGAGCAGTACTTC,CASSLSGQYEQYF
TRBJ1-1,TRBV19,TRBD1,NA,TGTGCCAGTAGTATTAATATGGGACAGGGGTTGGGAAACACTGAAGCTTTCTTT,CASSINMGQGLGNTEAFF
TRBJ1-4,TRBV10-3,TRBD1,NA,TGTGCCACCCCGACCGGGACAGGGGGCGGAGGGGAAAAACTGTTTTTT,CATPTGTGGGGEKLFF
TRBJ2-3,TRBV11-2,TRBD1,NA,TGTGCCAGCAGCTTCGGACAGGGGGGCACAGATACGCAGTATTTT,CASSFGQGGTDTQYF
TRBJ2-7,TRBV5-1,NA,NA,TGCGCCAGCACGGGACTCGGCTCTTACGAGCAGTACTTC,CASTGLGSYEQYF
TRBJ2-3,TRBV6-2/TRBV6-3,NA,once,TGTGCCAGCAGTTACGGTGCGGGTTCGACAGATACGCAGTATTTT,CASSYGAGSTDTQYF
TRBJ1-2,TRBV5-6,TRBD1,once,TGTGCCAGCAGCGAATACAGGGGCCTCACGACGGACTATGGCTACACCTTC,CASSEYRGLTTDYGYTF
TRBJ2-5,TRBV5-4,TRBD2,NA,TGTGCCAGCAGCAGGACTAGCGGGGGCCAAGAGACCCAGTACTTC,CASSRTSGGQETQYF
TRBJ1-1,TRBV5-1,TRBD1,NA,TGCGCCAGCAGCTTGGCGGGACAGGGCGGCACTGAAGCTTTCTTT,CASSLAGQGGTEAFF
TRBJ2-1,TRBV5-1,TRBD2,NA,TGCGCCAGCAGTCTTTTTCTAGCGGGGTTGGCCAATGAGCAGTTCTTC,CASSLFLAGLANEQFF
TRBJ2-1,TRBV11-3,NA,once,TGTGCCAGCAGCCCGAGGGGGACTACCCACAATGAGCAGTTCTTC,CASSPRGTTHNEQFF
TRBJ1-1,TRBV29-1,NA,NA,TGCAGCGCCCAGGACAGTACGAACACTGAAGCTTTCTTT,CSAQDSTNTEAFF
TRBJ2-5,TRBV2,TRBD2,few,TGTGCCAGCAGTCGGACTAGCGGGGGTTTAGAGACCCAGTACTTC,CASSRTSGGLETQYF
TRBJ1-1,TRBV4-1,TRBD1,NA,TGCGCCAGCAGCATTTACGGGACAGGGGGCGAGGCTTTCTTT,CASSIYGTGGEAFF
TRBJ1-2,TRBV9,TRBD1,NA,TGTGCCAGCAGCCCAGACAGGGGGGCGATCTATGGCTACACCTTC,CASSPDRGAIYGYTF
TRBJ1-1,TRBV27,TRBD1,once,TGTGCCAGCAGTCAGCTGACAGGGGGCAGCACTGAAGCTTTCTTT,CASSQLTGGSTEAFF
TRBJ1-2,TRBV4-1,NA,NA,TGCGCCAGCAGCCAAGAATACCTTGGCCACACCTTC,CASSQEYLGHTF
TRBJ2-2,TRBV21-1,NA,NA,TGTGCCAGCAGCGAAAACATACCAGGACAGGGGAACGCCGGGGAGCTGTTTTTT,CASSENIPGQGNAGELFF
TRBJ1-5,TRBV12-3/TRBV12-4,TRBD1,NA,TGTGCCAGCAGTCCTACAGGGGATCAGCCCCAGCATTTT,CASSPTGDQPQHF
TRBJ2-3,TRBV10-3,TRBD2,NA,TGTGCCATCAGTCTAGCGGGGCCCTCGGATACGCAGTATTTT,CAISLAGPSDTQYF
TRBJ1-2,TRBV4-1,NA,NA,TGCGCCAGCAGCCAAGAGATGGGCAGGAACTATGGCTACACCTTC,CASSQEMGRNYGYTF
TRBJ1-2,TRBV27,TRBD1,NA,TGTGCCAGCAGTTTACAGGGGGCAGGAGGCTACACCTTC,CASSLQGAGGYTF
TRBJ1-2,TRBV28,NA,NA,TGTGCCAGCAGTTTCGGGATAAGGATCGGCTACACCTTC,CASSFGIRIGYTF
TRBJ2-1,TRBV4-3,TRBD2,NA,TGCGCCAGCAGCCAAGGACTAGCGGGGGCCTACAATGAGCAGTTCTTC,CASSQGLAGAYNEQFF
TRBJ1-4,TRBV7-8,TRBD1,NA,TGTGCCAGCAGCTCTGGGACAGGTGATAATGAAAAACTGTTTTTT,CASSSGTGDNEKLFF
TRBJ2-7,TRBV5-1,TRBD2,NA,TGCGCCAGCAGCCTGGGGACTAGCTCGGAGCAGTACTTC,CASSLGTSSEQYF
TRBJ1-5,TRBV19,NA,few,TGTGCCAGTAGTATCTCGGGTAATCAGCCCCAGCATTTT,CASSISGNQPQHF
TRBJ2-1,TRBV3-1/TRBV3-2,NA,NA,TGTGCCAGCAGCCAACACGGGACACATAACCATGAGCAGTTCTTC,CASSQHGTHNHEQFF
TRBJ1-1,TRBV2,NA,NA,TGTGCCAGCAGTGAGTACAGGGACATGAACACTGAAGCTTTCTTT,CASSEYRDMNTEAFF
TRBJ2-7,TRBV4-1,NA,NA,TGCGCCAGCAGCCAAGGGCCAGGGCAGCACTTC,CASSQGPGQHF
TRBJ2-7,TRBV27,TRBD1,NA,TGTGCCAGCAGTTTAGGAACAGGGGACGCCTACGAGCAGTACTTC,CASSLGTGDAYEQYF